This T cell receptor (beta chain) came from a study of T-cell memory formation after mild COVID-19. CDR1 is MNHEY, CDR2 SMNVEV, per germline (reference sequence). The V and J ends lost 5 bases and 2 bases respectively, with 16 bases between them. This CDR3 contains 16 residues. One entry per CDR3 protein, called by TCRdb with MiXCR from the 5' RACE reads. The table includes 300,000 to 400,000 distinct CDR3 sequences, 25% to 30% detected once. This chain links TRBV27 with TRBJ1-5; unclear D gene. This receptor was taken from an adult woman who had mild COVID-19 (a few samples of this study predate the infection). Cell type and time point are not known. Sequencing was done on a sample of PBMCs or a T cell subset sorted from them (not recorded which). The CDR3 here is CASSLRLPGGNQPQHF. Written as DNA, the CDR3 is TGTGCCAGCAGTCTCAGACTACCGGGTGGCAATCAGCCCCAGCATTTT.